Listed here are 3 T cell receptor beta chains from one sample, sequenced in a study of CXCR3-negative and CXCR3-positive naive CD8 T cells. cDNA libraries for TRB were generated by 5' RACE incorporating UMI labels. Each CDR3 protein gets one entry in TCRdb, which reprocessed the 5' RACE reads and gives no DNA. Recorded here are around 81,000 distinct CDR3 sequences; the top ten clones represent about 1.6%. The source material was naive CXCR3- CD8+ T cells from blood. Subset noted: CD45RO-CCR7+CD27+CD95- naive CD8+ T cells lacking CXCR3 (TNR3-). The receptor set was obtained from a human donor in good health. Some clones in this sample may be carry-over from other donors' samples.

The J gene is TRBJ2-7, the V gene TRBV29-1; no DNA is available, so the TRBD1 call from TCRdb remains unchecked. CDR1 is SQVTM and CDR2 is ANQGSEA in the germline V gene. The CDR3 is made up of 15 amino acids. CDR3 amino acids: CSVEVIGGKIYEQYF.

This chain joins TRBV29-1 and TRBJ2-1. The CDR3 has 11 amino acids. In germline, CDR1 is SQVTM, CDR2 ANQGSEA. The CDR3 here is CSVQTLNEQFF.

The chain is built from TRBV11-2 and TRBJ2-3; TCRdb proposes TRBD2, but this gene call is untestable without DNA. The germline gives CDR1 SGHAT, CDR2 FQNNGV. CDR3 length: 17 amino acids. The CDR3 loop reads CASSSRTSGGGTDTQYF.